The sample holds one count of the clone carrying this T cell receptor (beta chain). Unmatched junction bases numbered 11, after V lost 4 bases and J lost 7 bases. CDR3 length equals 16 residues. Germline CDR1 SGHRS, CDR2 YFSETQ. The data were taken from a study of cytomegalovirus exposure and HLA in healthy donors. The overall study: Earlier work reported 100 million to 130 million unique TCR beta sequences from about 170 million T cells. In an early release, HLA-typed donors contributed tens of millions of unique TCR sequences.

60 Vbeta and 13 Jbeta primers were used in PCR. Assay: immunoSEQ multiplex PCR; the TCRdb copy retains only in-frame clones and omits some. The sample lists around 100,000 clones; around two thirds were seen once. This TCR was sampled from a woman aged 45-65 years in good health and CMV-seronegative. The chain recombines TRBV5-1 with TRBJ2-2, with 9 positions matching TRBD1. Sequences were obtained from PBMCs. The CDR3 protein is CASSPRGQGQRGELFF. The DNA of the CDR3 is TGCGCCAGCAGCCCAAGGGGACAGGGTCAACGCGGGGAGCTGTTTTTT.